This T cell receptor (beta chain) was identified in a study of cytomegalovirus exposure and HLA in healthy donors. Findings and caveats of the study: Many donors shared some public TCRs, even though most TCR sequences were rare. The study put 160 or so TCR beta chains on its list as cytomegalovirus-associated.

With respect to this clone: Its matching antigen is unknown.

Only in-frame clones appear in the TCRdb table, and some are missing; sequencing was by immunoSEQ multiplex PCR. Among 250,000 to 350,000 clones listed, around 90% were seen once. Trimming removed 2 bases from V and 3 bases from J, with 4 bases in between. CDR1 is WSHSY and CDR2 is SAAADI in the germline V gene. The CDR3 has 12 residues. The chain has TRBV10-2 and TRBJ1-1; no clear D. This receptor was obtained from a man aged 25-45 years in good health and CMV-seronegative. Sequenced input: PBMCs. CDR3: CASSETDTEAFF. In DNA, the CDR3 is TGCGCCAGCAGTGAGACGGACACTGAAGCTTTCTTT.